This T cell receptor beta chain was sequenced for a study of shared clonotypes between healthy human individuals (dated by TCRdb to 2020 to 2021). As for the study more broadly: The cohort included a few men and a couple of women between 18 and 49 years of age. For each donor, CD4 naive and CD4 memory were each run on three plates, CD8 naive on two plates, and CD8 memory on one plate. To estimate repertoire size and how much clonotype sharing occurs between individuals, the study deeply sequenced the blood TCR repertoires of several healthy adults. Libraries were prepared and TCR repertoires were sequenced by different laboratories using diverse techniques, in order to increase sequencing depth and limit assay-specific biases. Between about 0.94 and 8.9 billion PBMCs per donor were obtained by leukapheresis. Broad study findings and their caveats: Because the study included only a small number of donors, the genetic and exposure-history diversity represented was limited. Rarefaction of sorted-subset datasets indicated incomplete sequencing despite the large sequencing depth. Higher generation probabilities were observed for clonotypes shared by all four sorted-subset donors than for non-shared clonotypes. Estimated clonotype richness was generally larger for naive than for memory subsets. Pairwise subsampling indicated that sequencing depth was expected to affect the degree of clonotype sharing among donors. Only blood was sampled, and tissue TCR repertoires likely differ from those in blood. When a few donors were compared, the shared fraction of clonotypes was about 5% for naive CD4, approximately 3.5% for naive CD8, roughly 2.5% for memory CD4, and around 0.4% for memory CD8.

The donors were healthy, HIV-negative adults with no recently reported acute infections or vaccinations. Every donor was a Caucasian adult living in Nashville, Tennessee, USA. CD4+ T cells were enriched through magnetic negative selection, after which naive cells were positively selected on CD45RA and the remaining negative fraction served as the memory subset. After blood collection by leukapheresis, PBMCs were isolated using Ficoll-Histopaque density gradient centrifugation and then cryopreserved in the vapor phase of liquid nitrogen. Analytical flow cytometry was used to check the purity and quantity of each magnetically sorted T cell population. Genomic DNA was isolated from each sorted fraction and quantified by UV absorbance on a Nanodrop 2000c. Worth noting for this clone: The antigen this receptor binds is unknown. Per-nucleotide qualities are absent, and no much larger clonotype sits a single base away.

The germline ends are 9 bases apart after V is trimmed by 5 bases and J by 5 bases. Including cysteine and phenylalanine, the CDR3 has 12 amino acids. The CDR3 DNA has 36 bases and is translated from base 1. For CDR1 and CDR2, the germline V gene lists SNHLY and FYNNEI. Using the deep immunoSEQ assay, TCR CDR3 regions were amplified from genomic DNA by multiplex PCR. Genomic DNA extracted from each cell subset was distributed evenly over all wells of several immunoSEQ 96-well plates, and each plate served as one replicate. Each replicate PCR for sorted subsets received about 220 ng genomic DNA, equal to about 29,000 T cell genomes. Purified libraries were quantified with a Qubit 3.0 fluorometer, sized on a Bioanalyzer 2100, and re-quantified with the KAPA Library Quantification kit. A separate single-read 150-cycle Illumina NextSeq 550 flow cell was used to sequence each immunoSEQ 96-well plate. Regarding the original processing steps: Because the immunoSEQ output held only junctional sequences and lacked quality scores, the filtering could not match the filtering applied to full-length reads. To assign V/J genes and CDR3, sequences were annotated using PyIR, a Python wrapper for IgBLAST v1.9, with IMGT germline references. Reads were filtered out if the reads had weak V/J assignments (E-value above 1e-6), no CDR3, stop codons, out-of-frame junctions, or ambiguous translated residues. V3J clonotypes were defined as sequences sharing an identical inferred V gene, J gene, and CDR3 amino acid sequence. Percentage overlap between repertoires was calculated by dividing the number of shared unique clonotypes by the size of the smaller repertoire. Three approaches were used to assess repertoire richness: RTK rarefaction, the Chao1 estimator, and Recon v2.1 estimates of unobserved clonotypes. For all TCRbeta clonotypes obtained by the gDNA method from several donors, generation probabilities were computed with OLGA. Imported from immuneACCESS, the table was reduced by TCRdb to in-frame sequences with V and J called. These copies leave out some clones; in studies compared against another copy, an unresolved V gene accounts for under half, and the cause of the remainder is not known. V, J and clone size were drawn from that table, and D and trimming were deduced from the DNA. Across this sample there are a few million clones, with 92% seen only once. Of the sample, 0.3% to 0.45% falls within the top ten clones.

The sequencing sample was made of naive CD4+ T cells from PBMCs. This specimen's cell subset or site label, interpreted: CD45RA+ positively selected. The clonotype comes from a man between 18 and 29 years old in good health. Some clones in this sample may be carry-over from other donors' samples. The chain is encoded by TRBV2 joined to TRBJ2-5; TRBD1 is perhaps the D gene, given 7 matching bases. Here the CDR3 is given as CASSSGGETQYF. The DNA is TGTGCCAGCAGTTCAGGGGGGGAGACCCAGTACTTC.